The rows below give T cell receptor beta chains drawn from one sample of a study of T-cell reconstitution after alpha-beta-depleted transplantation in children. Each CDR3 protein is one row after TCRdb ran MiXCR on the PCR reads. The table has a few hundred thousand distinct CDR3 sequences, over 25% seen once. Here the sequenced sample was PBMCs, taken before TCRalphabeta/CD19-depleted stem cell transplant. The origin of the receptors is a boy under two years old with Wiskott-Aldrich syndrome, due to receive a stem cell transplant. Both conserved end residues are part of each CDR3. A D gene is named only where the DNA matches it firmly. Clone size is not always given. Where it is, it says once, few, many or a class for expanded clones.

J | size | D | V | CDR3 | DNA
TRBJ1-1 | few | . | TRBV3-1 | CASRAGPNTEAFF | TGTGCCAGCAGAGCGGGCCCGAACACTGAAGCTTTCTTT
TRBJ2-2 | few | . | TRBV5-1 | CASTGPAYYTGELFF | TGCGCCAGCACGGGACCGGCTTATTACACCGGGGAGCTGTTTTTT
TRBJ2-1 | few | TRBD2 | TRBV12-3/TRBV12-4 | CASSWLAGGNEQFF | TGTGCCAGCAGTTGGTTAGCGGGAGGCAATGAGCAGTTCTTC
TRBJ2-1 | few | TRBD1 | TRBV4-1 | CASKQGTALSYNEQFF | TGCGCCAGCAAGCAAGGGACAGCGCTCTCCTACAATGAGCAGTTCTTC
TRBJ2-1 | . | TRBD2 | TRBV27 | CASGYRGRESNEQFF | TGTGCCAGCGGCTACCGAGGGCGGGAGTCTAATGAGCAGTTCTTC
TRBJ2-3 | few | . | TRBV20-1 | CSAWRDTQYF | TGCAGTGCTTGGCGAGATACGCAGTATTTT
TRBJ1-5 | . | TRBD1 | TRBV10-3 | CATKGQGDNQPQHF | TGTGCCACCAAGGGACAGGGAGACAATCAGCCCCAGCATTTT
TRBJ1-2 | few | . | TRBV20-1 | CSARTFINYGYTF | TGCAGTGCTAGGACATTTATTAACTATGGCTACACCTTC
TRBJ2-1 | . | . | TRBV15 | CATSRSLLAMSYNEQFF | TGTGCCACCAGCAGGTCACTCCTAGCGATGTCCTACAATGAGCAGTTCTTC
TRBJ1-1 | few | . | TRBV7-9 | CASSLLGDTNTEAFF | TGTGCCAGCAGCTTGCTCGGTGATACGAACACTGAAGCTTTCTTT
TRBJ1-2 | . | TRBD1 | TRBV3-1 | CASSIPGQGNYGYTF | TGTGCCAGCAGCATTCCGGGACAGGGGAACTATGGCTACACCTTC
TRBJ2-7 | . | . | TRBV27 | CASSLSGLLTYDQYF | TGTGCCAGCAGTTTATCGGGACTGCTGACCTACGACCAGTACTTC
TRBJ1-1 | few | . | TRBV19 | CASSIRGVATEAFF | TGTGCCAGTAGTATACGTGGGGTAGCGACTGAAGCTTTCTTT
TRBJ2-1 | few | . | TRBV12-3/TRBV12-4 | CASSSRDQKYNEQFF | TGTGCCAGCAGTTCCCGGGACCAGAAGTACAATGAGCAGTTCTTC
TRBJ2-6 | few | . | TRBV3-1 | CASSQPDISGANVLTF | TGTGCCAGCAGCCAACCGGACATCTCTGGGGCCAACGTCCTGACTTTC
TRBJ2-1 | . | TRBD2 | TRBV20-1 | CSARETSGSNEQFF | TGCAGTGCTAGAGAAACCAGCGGGAGCAATGAGCAGTTCTTC
TRBJ1-2 | few | TRBD1 | TRBV28 | CASSLGQGRYYGYTF | TGTGCCAGCAGTTTAGGACAGGGACGGTACTATGGCTACACCTTC
TRBJ1-4 | . | TRBD1 | TRBV10-3 | CAIKGQPNEKLFF | TGTGCCATCAAGGGACAGCCTAATGAAAAACTGTTTTTT
TRBJ2-7 | few | . | TRBV10-3 | CAITDYRSYEQYF | TGTGCCATCACGGACTACCGGTCCTACGAGCAGTACTTC
TRBJ2-5 | . | TRBD2 | TRBV28 | CASRSRAGEETQYF | TGTGCCAGCAGATCCAGAGCGGGAGAGGAGACCCAGTACTTC
TRBJ2-2 | . | . | TRBV5-1 | CASSLVSGGGELFF | TGCGCCAGCAGCTTGGTTTCGGGCGGCGGGGAGCTGTTTTTT
TRBJ2-7 | . | . | TRBV11-2 | CASSARRDGTYEQYF | TGTGCCAGCAGCGCGCGCCGGGACGGCACCTACGAGCAGTACTTC
TRBJ2-1 | few | TRBD2 | TRBV5-1 | CASSFVGGGGRKQFF | TGCGCCAGCAGCTTTGTCGGCGGGGGAGGTAGGAAGCAGTTCTTC
TRBJ2-3 | . | TRBD1 | TRBV7-9 | CASSPRQGLGTDTQYF | TGTGCCAGCAGCCCGCGACAGGGTCTGGGCACAGATACGCAGTATTTT
TRBJ2-3 | few | TRBD2 | TRBV20-1 | CSASRSGSPTDTQYF | TGCAGTGCTAGTCGTAGCGGGAGCCCCACAGATACGCAGTATTTT
TRBJ2-1 | few | . | TRBV5-1 | CASSLDYGTLYNEQFF | TGCGCCAGCAGCTTGGATTACGGGACTCTCTACAATGAGCAGTTCTTC
TRBJ2-4 | . | TRBD1 | TRBV12-3/TRBV12-4 | CASRRTGGENIQYF | TGTGCCAGCAGACGGACAGGGGGCGAAAACATTCAGTACTTC
TRBJ2-7 | . | TRBD1 | TRBV5-1 | CASSYRDRESEQYF | TGCGCCAGCAGCTACCGGGACAGGGAATCCGAGCAGTACTTC
TRBJ2-3 | few | TRBD2 | TRBV20-1 | CSATKTSGRWDTQYF | TGCAGTGCTACAAAGACTAGCGGGAGATGGGATACGCAGTATTTT
TRBJ2-7 | few | . | TRBV7-9 | CASSLSGASYEQYF | TGTGCCAGCAGCTTGTCCGGGGCATCCTACGAGCAGTACTTC
TRBJ2-5 | few | TRBD2 | TRBV4-2 | CASSQLGTSGEETQYF | TGTGCCAGCAGCCAGCTTGGGACTAGCGGGGAAGAGACCCAGTACTTC
TRBJ2-3 | many | . | TRBV20-1 | CSASSGSTDTQYF | TGCAGTGCGTCAAGCGGGAGCACAGATACGCAGTATTTT
TRBJ2-2 | few | . | TRBV5-1 | CASSFDSYGELFF | TGCGCCAGCAGCTTTGACAGCTACGGGGAGCTGTTTTTT
TRBJ2-7 | . | . | TRBV5-1 | CASSLPAGTGEQYF | TGCGCCAGCAGCTTGCCAGCCGGGACCGGGGAGCAGTACTTC
TRBJ1-4 | few | . | TRBV7-2 | CASSTNSGAGEKLFF | TGTGCCAGCAGCACCAACTCAGGGGCCGGTGAAAAACTGTTTTTT
TRBJ2-7 | few | . | TRBV6-1 | CASSEGGNTYEQYF | TGTGCCAGCAGTGAAGGAGGCAATACCTACGAGCAGTACTTC
TRBJ2-5 | few | TRBD2 | TRBV20-1 | CSAKAGLAQTQYF | TGCAGTGCTAAAGCGGGACTGGCGCAAACCCAGTACTTC
TRBJ2-5 | once | TRBD1 | TRBV2 | CASSAAGGRETQYF | TGTGCCAGCAGTGCGGCAGGGGGACGAGAGACCCAGTACTTC
TRBJ2-1 | few | TRBD2 | TRBV5-6 | CASSWGLAGVGNEQFF | TGTGCCAGCAGCTGGGGACTAGCGGGAGTGGGGAATGAGCAGTTCTTC
TRBJ2-2 | few | TRBD1 | TRBV20-1 | CSAPDTGAAGELFF | TGCAGTGCACCAGATACAGGGGCGGCCGGGGAGCTGTTTTTT
TRBJ2-1 | few | TRBD2 | TRBV12-3/TRBV12-4 | CASSLVVLAGGPREQFF | TGTGCCAGCAGTTTAGTCGTATTAGCGGGAGGGCCGCGTGAGCAGTTCTTC
TRBJ2-1 | . | . | TRBV20-1 | CSAREGGTKHNEQFF | TGCAGTGCTAGAGAAGGTGGGACAAAGCACAATGAGCAGTTCTTC
TRBJ2-1 | . | TRBD2 | TRBV5-1 | CASVRDYPYNEQFF | TGCGCCAGCGTCCGGGACTATCCGTACAATGAGCAGTTCTTC
TRBJ1-2 | few | . | TRBV28 | CASSFPTGPYGYTF | TGTGCCAGCAGTTTCCCCACAGGGCCCTATGGCTACACCTTC
TRBJ2-2 | few | . | TRBV15 | CATSSRIAPNTGELFF | TGTGCCACCAGCAGTAGGATAGCGCCCAACACCGGGGAGCTGTTTTTT